The source of this T cell receptor beta chain is a study of blood T cell repertoires in COVID-19. Study background: Sites across the United States, Italy and Spain contributed samples from acute and convalescent COVID-19.

This clone was counted once. This CDR3 contains 14 residues. The ends lost 6 bases at V and 6 bases at J; junction bases unmatched: 11. The V gene's germline CDR1 is LNHDA and CDR2 SQIVND (reference sequence). Per the authors' pipeline: Nucleated cell counts were estimated from reference gene primer amplification. Here immunoSEQ multiplex PCR was the method, and the copy in TCRdb shows in-frame clones only, minus some. Clone size and V and J calls were adopted from that table, with D and trimming inferred from the DNA. The sample lists 150,000 to 200,000 clones, approximately 91% seen once, with about 2.5% in the top ten.

The rearrangement links TRBV19 to TRBJ2-7; 7 bases map to TRBD2. This sequence was found in a man in his late teens or twenties with acute or convalescent COVID-19. The specimen sequenced was peripheral blood. The CDR3 here is CASSPKRLAPEQYF. CDR3 DNA: TGTGCCAGTAGCCCTAAGCGACTAGCACCCGAGCAGTACTTC.